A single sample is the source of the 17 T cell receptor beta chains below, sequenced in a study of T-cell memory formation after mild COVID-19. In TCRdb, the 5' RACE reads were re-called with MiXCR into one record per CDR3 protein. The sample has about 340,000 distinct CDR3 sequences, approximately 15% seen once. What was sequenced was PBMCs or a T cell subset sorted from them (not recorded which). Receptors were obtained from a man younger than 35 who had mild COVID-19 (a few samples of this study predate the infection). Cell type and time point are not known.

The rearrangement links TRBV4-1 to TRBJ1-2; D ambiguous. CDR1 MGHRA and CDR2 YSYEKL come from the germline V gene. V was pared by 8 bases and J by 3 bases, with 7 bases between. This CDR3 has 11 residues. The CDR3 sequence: CASGRDYGYTF. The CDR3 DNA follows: TGCGCCAGCGGGCGCGACTATGGCTACACCTTC.

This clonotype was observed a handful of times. The CDR3 DNA follows: TGTGCCAGCAGCGTAGGTCAGGGGAAAGAGACCCAGTACTTC. Its protein is CASSVGQGKETQYF. This rearrangement joins TRBV9 to TRBJ2-5; D perhaps matches TRBD1 (6 bases). The V and J ends lost 0 bases and 3 bases respectively, with 9 bases between them. Germline-derived CDR1 and CDR2 are SGDLS and YYNGEE. The CDR3 runs to 14 residues.

The CDR3 here is CASVRTYAETQYF. CDR3 coding DNA: TGTGCCAGCGTCCGGACTTACGCAGAGACCCAGTACTTC. The chain uses TRBV6-2 or TRBV6-3 and TRBJ2-5, with D perhaps matching TRBD2 (5 bases). Trimming removed 8 bases from V and 4 bases from J, with 14 bases in between. Germline CDR1 and CDR2: MNHEY and SVGEGT. The CDR3 is 13 amino acids.

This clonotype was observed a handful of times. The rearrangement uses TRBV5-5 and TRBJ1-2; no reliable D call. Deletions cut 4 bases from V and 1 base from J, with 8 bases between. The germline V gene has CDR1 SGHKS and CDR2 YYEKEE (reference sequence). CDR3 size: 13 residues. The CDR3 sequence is CASSGGNNYGYTF. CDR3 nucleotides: TGTGCCAGCAGCGGCGGGAATAACTATGGCTACACCTTC.

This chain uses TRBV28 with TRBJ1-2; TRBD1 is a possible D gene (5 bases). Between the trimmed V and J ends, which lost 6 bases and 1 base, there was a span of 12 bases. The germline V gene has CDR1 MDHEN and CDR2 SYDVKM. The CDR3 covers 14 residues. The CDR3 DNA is TGTGCCAGCAGATCCCACAGGTTTAACTATGGCTACACCTTC. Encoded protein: CASRSHRFNYGYTF.

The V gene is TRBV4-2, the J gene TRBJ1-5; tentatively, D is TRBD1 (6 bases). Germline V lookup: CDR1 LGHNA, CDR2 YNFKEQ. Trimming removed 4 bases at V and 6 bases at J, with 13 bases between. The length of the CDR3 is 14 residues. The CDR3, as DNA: TGTGCCAGCAGCCCCCAGGGGCTCCCTCAGCCCCAGCATTTT. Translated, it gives CASSPQGLPQPQHF.

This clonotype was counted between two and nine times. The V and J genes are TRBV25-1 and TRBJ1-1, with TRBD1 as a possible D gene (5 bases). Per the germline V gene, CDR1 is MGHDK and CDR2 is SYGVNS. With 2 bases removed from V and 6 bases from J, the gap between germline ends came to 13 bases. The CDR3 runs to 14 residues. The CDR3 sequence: CASSEPQGGAEAFF. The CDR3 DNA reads TGTGCCAGCAGTGAACCCCAGGGTGGAGCTGAAGCTTTCTTT.

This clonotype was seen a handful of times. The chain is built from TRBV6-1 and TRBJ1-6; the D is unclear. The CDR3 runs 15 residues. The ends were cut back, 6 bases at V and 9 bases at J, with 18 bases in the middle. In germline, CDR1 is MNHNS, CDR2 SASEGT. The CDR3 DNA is TGTGCCAGCAGCCTTGTGGGAGGCACCCGTTCACCCCTCCACTTT. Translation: CASSLVGGTRSPLHF.

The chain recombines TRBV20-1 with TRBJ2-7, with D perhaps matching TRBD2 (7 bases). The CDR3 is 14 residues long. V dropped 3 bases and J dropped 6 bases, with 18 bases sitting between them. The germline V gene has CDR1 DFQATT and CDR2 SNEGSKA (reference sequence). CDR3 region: CSASSWGGRFEQYF. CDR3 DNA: TGCAGTGCTAGCTCGTGGGGGGGGCGGTTCGAGCAGTACTTC.

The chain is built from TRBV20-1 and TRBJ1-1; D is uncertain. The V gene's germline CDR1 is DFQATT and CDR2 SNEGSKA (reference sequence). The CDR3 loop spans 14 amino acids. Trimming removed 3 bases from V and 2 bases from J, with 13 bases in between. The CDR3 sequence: CSARGSKTNTEAFF. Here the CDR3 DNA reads TGCAGTGCTAGGGGCAGCAAGACTAACACTGAAGCTTTCTTT.

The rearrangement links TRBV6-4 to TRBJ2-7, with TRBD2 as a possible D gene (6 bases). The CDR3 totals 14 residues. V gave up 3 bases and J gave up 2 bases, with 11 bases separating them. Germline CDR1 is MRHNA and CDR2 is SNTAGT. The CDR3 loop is CASSEGLYPYEQYV. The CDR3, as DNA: TGTGCCAGCAGTGAAGGACTATACCCCTACGAGCAGTACGTC.

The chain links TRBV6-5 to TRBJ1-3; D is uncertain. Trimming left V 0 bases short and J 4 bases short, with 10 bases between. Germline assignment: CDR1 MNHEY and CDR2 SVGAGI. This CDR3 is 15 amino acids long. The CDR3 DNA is TGTGCCAGCAGTTACTCGCGGGTCTTGGGAAACACCATATATTTT. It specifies CASSYSRVLGNTIYF.

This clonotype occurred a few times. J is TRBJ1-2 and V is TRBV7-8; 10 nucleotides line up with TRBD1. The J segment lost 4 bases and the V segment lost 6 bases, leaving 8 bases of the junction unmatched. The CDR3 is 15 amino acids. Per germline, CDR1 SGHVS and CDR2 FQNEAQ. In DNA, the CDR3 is TGTGCCAGCAGGCCGGGACAGGGGTGGCTCTATGGCTACACCTTC. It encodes CASRPGQGWLYGYTF.

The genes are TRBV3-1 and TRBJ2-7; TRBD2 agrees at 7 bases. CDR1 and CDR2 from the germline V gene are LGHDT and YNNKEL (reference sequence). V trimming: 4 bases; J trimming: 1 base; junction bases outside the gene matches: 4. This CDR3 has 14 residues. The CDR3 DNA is TGTGCCAGCAGCCCTGGCGGGGGATCCTACGAGCAGTACTTC. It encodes CASSPGGGSYEQYF.

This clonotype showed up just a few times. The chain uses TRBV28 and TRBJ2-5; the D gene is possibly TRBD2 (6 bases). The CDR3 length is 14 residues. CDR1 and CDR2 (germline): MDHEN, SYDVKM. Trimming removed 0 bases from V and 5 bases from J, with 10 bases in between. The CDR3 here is CASSLWGRWETQYF. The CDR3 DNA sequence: TGTGCCAGCAGTTTATGGGGGAGGTGGGAGACCCAGTACTTC.

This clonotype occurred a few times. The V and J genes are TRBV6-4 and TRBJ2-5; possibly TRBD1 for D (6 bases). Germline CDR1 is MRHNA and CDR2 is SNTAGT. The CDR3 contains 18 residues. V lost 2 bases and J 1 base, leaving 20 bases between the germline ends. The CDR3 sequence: CASSDRPGVEAFQETQYF. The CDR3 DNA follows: TGTGCCAGCAGTGACCGGCCAGGGGTCGAAGCCTTCCAAGAGACCCAGTACTTC.

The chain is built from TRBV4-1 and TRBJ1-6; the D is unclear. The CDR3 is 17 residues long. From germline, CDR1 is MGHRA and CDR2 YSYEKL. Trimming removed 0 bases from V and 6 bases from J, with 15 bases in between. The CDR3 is CASSQESGVLGNSPLHF. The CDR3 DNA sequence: TGCGCCAGCAGCCAAGAGTCGGGAGTTCTCGGTAATTCACCCCTCCACTTT.